This T cell receptor beta chain was identified in a study of memory CD4+ T cells and cytomegalovirus serostatus. Study-wide context: This sample comes from healthy Belgian adults, fewer than ten CMV seropositive, 24 seronegative.

The data were produced by immunoSEQ multiplex PCR, yet TCRdb's version contains in-frame clones alone and is incomplete. The sample has about 42,000 clones; roughly 78% are singletons. The CDR3 is 14 amino acids. V was cut by 1 base and J by 2 bases, with 7 bases left in between. Germline V lookup: CDR1 SGHVS, CDR2 FQNEAQ. About this clone itself: What it recognizes is unknown.

The sort gate was single viable CD3+CD4+CD8-CD45RO+ cells for memory CD4+ T cells. Total CD4+ T cells were enriched by CD4 positive selection. Study-wide results and limits: A US-trained random forest predicted CMV serostatus with median AUC around 0.91. CD4+ memory repertoires contained 67 of 164 reported CMV TCRbeta sequences.

The sample comprised memory CD4+ T cells from blood. This clonotype was sampled from an adult in good health and CMV-seronegative. The V call is TRBV7-8, the J call TRBJ2-3; D gene ambiguous. The CDR3 coding sequence is TGTGCCAGCAGCTTAGGTAGCCTCACAGATACGCAGTATTTT. As protein: CASSLGSLTDTQYF.